This T cell receptor beta chain was identified in a study of T-cell reconstitution after alpha-beta-depleted transplantation in children. Study-wide results and limits: The origin of high day-60 TCRbeta diversity in some patients lay in surviving recipient T cells and thymic progenitors.

This clonotype has more than one count but fewer than ten. Its antigen is not known. Unique molecular identifiers were used to barcode this TCRbeta library. Via MiXCR, TCRdb re-called the PCR reads, giving one row per CDR3 protein. The sample consists of hundreds of thousands of distinct CDR3 sequences, around 14% of them appearing once. Sample: PBMCs, taken before TCRalphabeta/CD19-depleted stem cell transplant. The origin of this receptor is a girl between 2 and 10 years old with congenital amegakaryocytic thrombocytopenia, due to receive a stem cell transplant.

The CDR3 bases are TGTGCCAGCAGTACGGGACAGGGGCGAGATACGCAGTATTTT. Its protein product is CASSTGQGRDTQYF. The rearrangement links TRBV6-1 to TRBJ2-3, with 10 bases fitting TRBD1. Germline CDR1 MNHNS, CDR2 SASEGT. The CDR3 sequence is 14 residues long. Unmatched junction bases numbered 4, after V lost 5 bases and J lost 5 bases.